The 15 T cell receptor beta chains listed next were all sequenced from one sample in a study of persistence of HIV-infected CD4 T cells. Stimulation used 9 to 10 ug/mL lysate from CMV-infected fibroblasts. Sorting selected CD4+ T cells upregulating both CD40 ligand and CD69. No antigen is known for these receptors. This was the immunoSEQ version 4 assay in survey mode. Sequenced by immunoSEQ multiplex PCR; TCRdb stores in-frame clones only, minus some. The sample holds about 15,000 clones, approximately 71% seen once. Sequencing used CD4+ T cells sorted from PBMCs after roughly 18-hour stimulation, obtained from a patient who received antiretroviral therapy. These receptor sequences come from an adult man with HIV who was CMV-seropositive.

The gene calls are TRBV10-2 and TRBJ1-6; D remains ambiguous. The CDR3 is 13 amino acids. Per germline, CDR1 WSHSY and CDR2 SAAADI. The V end was cut by 6 bases, the J end by 6 bases, with 9 bases between. Here the CDR3 reads CASSLGPNSPLHF. CDR3 nucleotides: TGCGCCAGCAGCCTCGGGCCTAATTCACCCCTCCACTTT.

V and J are TRBV6-5 and TRBJ2-2, with TRBD2 matching 7 bases. The CDR3 covers 16 residues. V was pared by 3 bases and J by 0 bases, with 4 bases of the junction left unmatched. The germline CDR1 and CDR2 sequences are MNHEY and SVGAGI. CDR3 bases: TGTGCCAGCAGTTATTACCTAGCGGCGAACACCGGGGAGCTGTTTTTT. It is translated as CASSYYLAANTGELFF.

V and J are TRBV27 and TRBJ2-2; 10 bases fit TRBD2. The CDR3 extends over 17 amino acids. The V gene's germline CDR1 is MNHEY and CDR2 SMNVEV (reference sequence). Trimming removed 0 bases from V and 4 bases from J; junction bases left unmatched: 5. The CDR3 DNA is TGTGCCAGCAGTTTATCAGGACTAGCGGACCCCACCGGGGAGCTGTTTTTT. Amino acid sequence: CASSLSGLADPTGELFF.

The chain uses TRBV29-1 and TRBJ2-1, with TRBD2 matching 10 bases. CDR1 and CDR2 from the germline V gene are SQVTM and ANQGSEA. CDR3 length equals 14 residues. CDR3 nucleotides: TGCAGTACCATTACTAGCGGGGTGTACAATGAGCAGTTCTTC. It encodes CSTITSGVYNEQFF.

The V call is TRBV6-5, the J call TRBJ1-5; weak D call: TRBD1 (6 bases). Trimming shortened V by 8 bases and J by 3 bases, and 17 bases separated the two germline ends. Germline values: CDR1 MNHEY, CDR2 SVGAGI. This CDR3 is 15 amino acids long. CDR3 protein: CASRIDRSFNQPQHF. The CDR3 DNA sequence: TGTGCCAGCCGAATAGACAGGAGCTTCAATCAGCCCCAGCATTTT.

The rearrangement links TRBV6-1 to TRBJ1-6; tentative D call: TRBD1 (6 bases). Germline CDR1 reads MNHNS; CDR2 reads SASEGT. The CDR3 is 15 residues long. The V and J ends lost 2 bases and 7 bases respectively, with 12 bases between them. The CDR3 loop reads CASSERRGSNSPLHF. In DNA form, the CDR3 reads TGTGCCAGCAGTGAAAGGAGGGGGAGCAATTCACCCCTCCACTTT.

This clone is a singleton in its sample. The chain employs TRBV2 and TRBJ1-3, with 8 bases aligning to TRBD1. The CDR3 is 15 residues long. V lost 5 bases and J lost 4; bases outside the gene matches: 7. Germline assignment: CDR1 SNHLY and CDR2 FYNNEI. This CDR3 reads CASSTGQALGNTIYF. The CDR3 DNA reads TGTGCCAGCAGTACGGGACAGGCACTAGGAAACACCATATATTTT. Supplemented by reference TRBV2 and TRBJ1-3, the full variable domain reads EPEVTQTPSHQVTQMGQEVILRCVPISNHLYFYWYRQILGQKVEFLVSFYNNEISEKSEIFDDQFSVERPDGSNFTLKIRSTKLEDSAMYFCASSTGQALGNTIYFGEGSWLTVV.

The chain joins TRBV5-1 to TRBJ2-3; TRBD2 matches 7 bases. Trimming at V came to 1 base and at J to 0 bases, leaving 5 bases not matched to a gene. The CDR3 spans 16 residues. Looked up from germline, CDR1 is SGHRS and CDR2 is YFSETQ. As DNA, the CDR3 is TGCGCCAGCAGCTTGATGGCGGGGGTTAGCACAGATACGCAGTATTTT. This gives the protein CASSLMAGVSTDTQYF.

V is TRBV25-1 and J is TRBJ1-6; weak D call: TRBD1 (6 bases). Germline loops: CDR1 MGHDK, CDR2 SYGVNS. V was clipped by 0 bases and J by 2 bases, with 8 bases between them. The CDR3 has 16 amino acids. Here the CDR3 DNA reads TGTGCCAGCAGTGAATATCGGACAGCCTATAATTCACCCCTCCACTTT. Translating it yields CASSEYRTAYNSPLHF. The full variable domain, its missing parts supplied by reference TRBV25-1 and TRBJ1-6, is EADIYQTPRYLVIGTGKKITLECSQTMGHDKMYWYQQDPGMELHLIHYSYGVNSTEKGDLSSESTVSRIRTEHFPLTLESARPSHTSQYLCASSEYRTAYNSPLHFGNGTRLTVT.

V is TRBV24-1 and J is TRBJ2-2; D could derive from TRBD1 or TRBD2 (5 bases each). Germline CDR1 KGHDR, CDR2 SFDVKD. The CDR3 covers 16 residues. Between the trimmed V and J ends, which lost 0 bases and 1 base, there was a span of 8 bases. CDR3: CATSDLGGWNTGELFF. In nucleotides, the CDR3 is TGTGCCACCAGTGATTTGGGGGGTTGGAACACCGGGGAGCTGTTTTTT.

The rearrangement joins TRBV7-6 to TRBJ1-2, with 9 bases matching TRBD1. The CDR3 totals 15 residues. Trimming removed 5 bases from V and 4 bases from J; junction bases left unmatched: 8. Looked up from germline, CDR1 is SGHVS and CDR2 is FNYEAQ. The CDR3, as DNA: TGTGCCAGCAGCCCGGGACAGGGACTAATCTATGGCTACACCTTC. This gives the protein CASSPGQGLIYGYTF.

The V and J genes are TRBV9 and TRBJ2-7; no clear D gene. V shed 0 bases and J shed 6 bases, with 7 bases lying between them. This CDR3 has 12 residues. CDR1 SGDLS and CDR2 YYNGEE come from the germline V gene. This CDR3 is CASSVVGGEQYF. The DNA for the CDR3 is TGTGCCAGCAGCGTAGTGGGCGGCGAGCAGTACTTC.

This clone was observed a few times. The chain couples TRBV5-1 to TRBJ1-2; the D gene is possibly TRBD1 (6 bases). The germline V gene encodes CDR1 SGHRS and CDR2 YFSETQ. The V gene lost 1 base and the J gene lost 5 bases, with 24 bases spanning the gap. This CDR3 spans 18 amino acids. The CDR3 nucleotides read TGCGCCAGCAGCTTGCTGGAGGGATCAGGGACACTAAATTATGGCTACACCTTC. Its protein product is CASSLLEGSGTLNYGYTF. The entire variable domain, with the rest obtained from reference TRBV5-1 and TRBJ1-2, is as follows: KAGVTQTPRYLIKTRGQQVTLSCSPISGHRSVSWYQQTPGQGLQFLFEYFSETQRNKGNFPGRFSGRQFSNSRSEMNVSTLELGDSALYLCASSLLEGSGTLNYGYTFGSGTRLTVV.

The CDR3 sequence: CASSQADGSGNTIYF. DNA for the CDR3: TGCGCCAGCAGCCAAGCGGACGGCTCTGGAAACACCATATATTTT. The chain couples TRBV4-1 to TRBJ1-3; D not resolved. Between the trimmed V and J ends, which lost 1 base and 0 bases, there was a span of 7 bases. Per the germline V gene, CDR1 is MGHRA and CDR2 is YSYEKL. This CDR3 contains 15 residues.

The chain has TRBV4-2 and TRBJ2-5; tentative D call: TRBD2 (6 bases). CDR3 length equals 16 residues. Between the trimmed V and J ends, which lost 4 bases and 3 bases, there was a span of 18 bases. The V gene's germline CDR1 is LGHNA and CDR2 YNFKEQ. The CDR3 protein is CASSLGGEEPEETQYF. The CDR3 DNA is TGTGCCAGCAGCCTCGGAGGGGAGGAGCCTGAAGAGACCCAGTACTTC.